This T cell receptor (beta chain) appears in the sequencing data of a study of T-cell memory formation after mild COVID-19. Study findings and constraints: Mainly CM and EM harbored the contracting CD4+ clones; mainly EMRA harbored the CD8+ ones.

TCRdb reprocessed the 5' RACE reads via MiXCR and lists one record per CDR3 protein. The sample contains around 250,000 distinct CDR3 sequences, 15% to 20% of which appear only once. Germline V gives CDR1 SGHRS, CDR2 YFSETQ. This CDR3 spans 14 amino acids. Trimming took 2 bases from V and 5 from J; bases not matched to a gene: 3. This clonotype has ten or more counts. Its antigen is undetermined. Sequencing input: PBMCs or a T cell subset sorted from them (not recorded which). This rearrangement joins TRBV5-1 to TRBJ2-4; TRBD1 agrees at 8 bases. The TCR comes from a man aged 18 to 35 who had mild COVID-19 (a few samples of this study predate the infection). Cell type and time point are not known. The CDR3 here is CASSFATGENIQYF. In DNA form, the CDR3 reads TGCGCCAGCAGCTTCGCGACAGGGGAAAACATTCAGTACTTC.